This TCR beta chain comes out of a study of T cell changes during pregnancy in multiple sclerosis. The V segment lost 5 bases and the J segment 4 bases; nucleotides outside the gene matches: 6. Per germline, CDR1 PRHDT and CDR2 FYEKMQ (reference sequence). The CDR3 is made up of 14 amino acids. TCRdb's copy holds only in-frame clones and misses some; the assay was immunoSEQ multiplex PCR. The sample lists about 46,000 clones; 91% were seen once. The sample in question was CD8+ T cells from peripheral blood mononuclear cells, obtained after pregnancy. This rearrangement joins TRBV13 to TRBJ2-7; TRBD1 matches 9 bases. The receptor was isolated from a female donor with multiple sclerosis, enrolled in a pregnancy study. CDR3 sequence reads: CASSPGTGRYEQYF. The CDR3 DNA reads TGTGCCAGCAGCCCTGGGACAGGGAGATACGAGCAGTACTTC.